These 10 T cell receptor beta chains share one sample of origin, sequenced in a study of T-cell memory formation after mild COVID-19. TCRdb fed the 5' RACE reads into MiXCR, producing one record per CDR3 protein. This table has fewer than 600,000 distinct CDR3 sequences, less than 25% appearing once. Sequences were obtained from PBMCs or a T cell subset sorted from them (not recorded which). The receptor set was obtained from an adult woman who had mild COVID-19 (a few samples of this study predate the infection). Cell type and time point are not known.

The chain recombines TRBV5-1 with TRBJ2-7; 8 bases are a match to TRBD1. This CDR3 contains 14 residues. Trimming at V came to 4 bases and at J to 0 bases, leaving 3 bases not matched to a gene. The V gene's germline CDR1 is SGHRS and CDR2 YFSETQ. The CDR3 coding sequence is TGCGCCAGCAGCGGCGGACAGGGCTCCTACGAGCAGTACTTC. Translating it yields CASSGGQGSYEQYF.

The chain links TRBV6-5 to TRBJ1-5; maybe TRBD1 (6 bases). Germline V lookup: CDR1 MNHEY, CDR2 SVGAGI. The CDR3 contains 17 residues. V was trimmed by 2 bases and J by 3 bases, leaving 17 bases between them. CDR3 nucleotide sequence: TGTGCCAGCAGTTACAATTACAGGACAGCTTACAATCAGCCCCAGCATTTT. Translated: CASSYNYRTAYNQPQHF.

This sequence joins TRBV9 and TRBJ2-7; 9 bases are a match to TRBD2. The CDR3 contains 15 residues. Trimming cost V 1 base and J 5 bases; bases outside gene matches: 7. CDR1 is SGDLS and CDR2 is YYNGEE in the germline V gene. The CDR3 reads CASSVTSGLLNEQYF. The CDR3, as DNA: TGTGCCAGCAGCGTAACTAGCGGGTTGCTAAACGAGCAGTACTTC. Filled out from reference TRBV9 and TRBJ2-7, the complete variable domain reads DSGVTQTPKHLITATGQRVTLRCSPRSGDLSVYWYQQSLDQGLQFLIQYYNGEERAKGNILERFSAQQFPDLHSELNLSSLELGDSALYFCASSVTSGLLNEQYFGPGTRLTVT.

As for this clonotype: A junction boundary mismatches the germline segment, possibly from a read error. The chain employs TRBV12-3 or TRBV12-4 and TRBJ1-6; D is possibly TRBD1 (5 bases). This CDR3 contains 13 residues. CDR3: CATSAGRESPLHF. The CDR3 DNA reads TGTGCCACCAGTGCGGGGCGCGAATCACCCCTCCACTTT.

This sequence joins TRBV6-1 and TRBJ2-7; 11 bases fit TRBD2. With 5 bases clipped from V and 2 bases from J, the junction kept 5 bases outside the gene matches. This CDR3 spans 15 amino acids. CDR1 MNHNS and CDR2 SASEGT come from the germline V gene. The CDR3 sequence is CASSQLAGVTYEQYF. The CDR3 coding sequence is TGTGCCAGCAGTCAACTAGCGGGAGTGACCTACGAGCAGTACTTC.

This clonotype was seen a handful of times. The chain recombines TRBV20-1 with TRBJ2-7; 7 bases line up with TRBD1. The CDR3 runs 14 residues. CDR1 and CDR2 from the germline V gene are DFQATT and SNEGSKA (reference sequence). Trimming cost V 1 base and J 0 bases; bases outside gene matches: 3. The CDR3: CSARVNRGSYEQYF. The CDR3 region has the DNA TGCAGTGCTAGAGTCAACAGGGGCTCCTACGAGCAGTACTTC.

In this sample, this clonotype turned up a few times. The genes are TRBV19 and TRBJ1-3; TRBD1 might be the D (5 bases). Germline loops: CDR1 LNHDA, CDR2 SQIVND (reference sequence). The CDR3 has 14 amino acids. V lost 7 bases, J lost 4 bases, and 14 bases lay in between. The CDR3 here is CASNRGGSGNTIYF. The CDR3 DNA follows: TGTGCCAGTAATCGTGGGGGATCCGGAAACACCATATATTTT. The full variable domain, its missing parts supplied by reference TRBV19 and TRBJ1-3, is DGGITQSPKYLFRKEGQNVTLSCEQNLNHDAMYWYRQDPGQGLRLIYYSQIVNDFQKGDIAEGYSVSREKKESFPLTVTSAQKNPTAFYLCASNRGGSGNTIYFGEGSWLTVV.

The table lists this clonotype with a few counts. This chain joins TRBV4-3 and TRBJ2-7, with D perhaps matching TRBD1 (6 bases). The V end lost 1 base, the J end lost 5 bases, and 12 bases lay between the germline ends. Germline V lookup: CDR1 LGHNA, CDR2 YSLEER. This CDR3 contains 14 residues. DNA for the CDR3: TGCGCCAGCAGCCAAGGAAACAGGGAGAACGAGCAGTACTTC. This encodes CASSQGNRENEQYF.

This CDR3 is CASSLRQVETEAFF. In DNA, the CDR3 is TGTGCCAGCAGCCTCCGACAGGTTGAGACTGAAGCTTTCTTT. This chain uses TRBV5-4 with TRBJ1-1; a possible D gene is TRBD1 (6 bases). This CDR3 contains 14 residues. V was clipped by 4 bases and J by 5 bases, with 15 bases between them. CDR1 SGHNT and CDR2 YYREEE come from the germline V gene (reference sequence).

This clonotype was seen repeatedly, ten times or more. The genes are TRBV5-1 and TRBJ2-1; TRBD2 aligns across 11 bases. The CDR3 is 16 amino acids. Germline V lookup: CDR1 SGHRS, CDR2 YFSETQ. V shed 0 bases and J 4 bases; nucleotides not matched to a gene: 3. The CDR3 is CASSLGGTSGYNEQFF. The CDR3 region has the DNA TGCGCCAGCAGCTTGGGCGGGACTAGCGGTTACAATGAGCAGTTCTTC.